The 17 T cell receptor beta chains below were found in one sample sequenced in a study of blood T cell repertoires in COVID-19. Only in-frame clones appear in the TCRdb table, and some are missing; sequencing was by immunoSEQ multiplex PCR. The sample yields about 140,000 clones, around nine tenths seen once. Sequenced input: peripheral blood. The source of these receptors is a man aged 60-69 years with active or convalescent COVID-19.

The V and J genes are TRBV11-2 and TRBJ2-3; D may be TRBD2 (5 bases). Germline V gives CDR1 SGHAT, CDR2 FQNNGV. V was shortened by 4 bases and J by 2 bases, with 7 bases between the two germline ends. CDR3 size: 13 residues. The CDR3 loop is CASSSGVTDTQYF. CDR3 sequence (DNA): TGTGCCAGCAGCTCCGGGGTCACAGATACGCAGTATTTT.

V and J are TRBV27 and TRBJ1-2; 12 bases line up with TRBD1. The CDR3 has 14 residues. CDR1 and CDR2 from the germline V gene are MNHEY and SMNVEV (reference sequence). V trimming: 5 bases; J trimming: 13 bases; junction bases outside the gene matches: 11. The CDR3 protein is CASSPQPGQGAGTF. The CDR3 coding sequence is TGTGCCAGCAGTCCGCAGCCGGGACAGGGGGCTGGCACCTTC.

The chain couples TRBV19 to TRBJ1-1; 10 bases agree with TRBD1. With 6 bases clipped from V and 0 bases from J, the junction kept 7 bases outside the gene matches. Germline-derived CDR1 and CDR2 are LNHDA and SQIVND (reference sequence). The CDR3 extends over 16 amino acids. This CDR3 is CASRTGTGAVNTEAFF. The CDR3 nucleotides are TGTGCCAGTAGGACCGGGACAGGGGCTGTGAACACTGAAGCTTTCTTT.

The gene calls are TRBV27 and TRBJ2-7; tentatively, D is TRBD2 (6 bases). V shed 0 bases and J shed 5 bases, with 17 bases lying between them. Germline V gives CDR1 MNHEY, CDR2 SMNVEV (reference sequence). The CDR3 is 16 residues long. The CDR3: CASSLSGLLKGHEQYF. In DNA form, the CDR3 reads TGTGCCAGCAGTTTATCGGGACTCCTAAAGGGACACGAGCAGTACTTC.

The genes are TRBV30 and TRBJ1-2; D ambiguous. V lost 2 bases, J lost 2 bases, and 6 bases lay in between. This CDR3 has 12 amino acids. The germline CDR1 and CDR2 sequences are GTSNPN and SVGIG (reference sequence). DNA of the CDR3: TGTGCCTGGAGTACCGGGAACTATGGCTACACCTTC. Residues: CAWSTGNYGYTF.

The J gene is TRBJ2-6, the V gene TRBV28; TRBD1 matches 8 bases. This CDR3 region has 17 residues. V was clipped by 2 bases and J by 0 bases; unmatched bases: 3. Germline-derived CDR1 and CDR2 are MDHEN and SYDVKM. CDR3 residues: CASSLQGQASGANVLTF. CDR3 nucleotide sequence: TGTGCCAGCAGTTTACAGGGACAGGCCTCTGGGGCCAACGTCCTGACTTTC.

On this clone itself: The same CDR3 can be traced to other DNA sequences in this sample. The J gene is TRBJ2-5, the V gene TRBV24-1; D ambiguous. The CDR3 spans 12 residues. From germline, CDR1 is KGHDR and CDR2 SFDVKD. Trimming removed 5 bases at V and 5 bases at J, with 8 bases between. CDR3 sequence: CATSGAGETQYF. CDR3 DNA: TGTGCCACCAGTGGGGCAGGCGAGACCCAGTACTTC.

The genes are TRBV20-1 and TRBJ1-2; D may be TRBD1 (5 bases). The CDR3 extends over 11 amino acids. V was clipped by 0 bases and J by 7 bases, with 6 bases between them. CDR1 and CDR2 (germline): DFQATT, SNEGSKA (reference sequence). The CDR3 coding sequence is TGCAGTGCTAGAGATCAGGGTGGCTACACCTTC. This codes for CSARDQGGYTF.

V gene TRBV28 combines with J gene TRBJ1-1; 8 bases fit TRBD1. The V segment lost 6 bases and the J segment 7 bases; nucleotides outside the gene matches: 10. Germline V gene lookup returns CDR1 MDHEN and CDR2 SYDVKM. CDR3 size: 14 residues. CDR3 in amino acids: CASREGQDVYEAFF. In DNA form, the CDR3 reads TGTGCCAGCAGAGAGGGACAGGACGTCTATGAAGCTTTCTTT.

The V call is TRBV19, the J call TRBJ2-1, with 14 bases aligning to TRBD2. Germline trimming cut 4 bases from V and 10 bases from J; bases unmatched to any gene: 6. The V gene's germline CDR1 is LNHDA and CDR2 SQIVND (reference sequence). The length of the CDR3 is 15 residues. The CDR3 is CASSKGLAGVREQFF. DNA of the CDR3: TGTGCCAGTAGTAAGGGACTAGCGGGAGTTCGGGAGCAGTTCTTC.

The J gene is TRBJ2-7, the V gene TRBV6-6; D not resolved. This CDR3 has 11 amino acids. V lost 7 bases and J lost 0, with 4 bases in between. Germline V gene lookup returns CDR1 MNHNY and CDR2 SVGAGI (reference sequence). CDR3 bases: TGTGCCAGCACTTCCTCCTACGAGCAGTACTTC. Protein: CASTSSYEQYF.

V is TRBV5-1 and J is TRBJ2-1; 13 bases match TRBD2. The germline V gene encodes CDR1 SGHRS and CDR2 YFSETQ. V lost 3 bases and J lost 7; bases outside the gene matches: 1. The CDR3 spans 14 residues. The CDR3 sequence is CASSSGLAGNEQFF. Here the CDR3 DNA reads TGCGCCAGCAGCTCGGGACTAGCGGGGAATGAGCAGTTCTTC.

The chain employs TRBV19 and TRBJ1-4, with TRBD1 as a possible D gene (6 bases). From germline, CDR1 is LNHDA and CDR2 SQIVND (reference sequence). V shed 6 bases and J shed 5 bases, with 10 bases lying between them. CDR3 length equals 13 residues. CDR3 DNA: TGTGCCAGTAGGGGCAGGGGAAATGAAAAACTGTTTTTT. Residues: CASRGRGNEKLFF.

V and J are TRBV5-1 and TRBJ2-2; a weak D match, TRBD2 (6 bases). The germline V gene encodes CDR1 SGHRS and CDR2 YFSETQ. The CDR3 loop spans 14 amino acids. Trimming took 5 bases from V and 5 from J, leaving 13 bases between them. The CDR3 reads CASSGREKTGELFF. The CDR3 DNA reads TGCGCCAGCAGTGGACGGGAGAAGACCGGGGAGCTGTTTTTT.

The rearrangement links TRBV10-3 to TRBJ1-2, with a weak D call TRBD1 (6 bases). CDR3 length: 12 residues. The ends were cut back, 4 bases at V and 8 bases at J, with 11 bases in the middle. Germline-derived CDR1 and CDR2 are ENHRY and SYGVKD. This CDR3 is CAISGQGTGYTF. The CDR3 region has the DNA TGTGCCATCAGTGGCCAGGGGACGGGCTACACCTTC.

This sequence joins TRBV7-9 and TRBJ1-5; D perhaps matches TRBD1 (5 bases). The CDR3 sequence is 16 residues long. CDR1 and CDR2 from the germline V gene are SEHNR and FQNEAQ (reference sequence). Trimming removed 4 bases from V and 5 bases from J, with 18 bases in between. In nucleotides, the CDR3 is TGTGCCAGCAGCTGGGGAGTCGGGGGTGGGGATCAGCCCCAGCATTTT. Protein product: CASSWGVGGGDQPQHF.

V usage is TRBV6-5 and J usage is TRBJ2-7; 7 bases map to TRBD1. The germline V gene encodes CDR1 MNHEY and CDR2 SVGAGI. CDR3 length: 15 amino acids. Germline trimming cut 7 bases from V and 5 bases from J; bases unmatched to any gene: 14. In nucleotides, the CDR3 is TGTGCCAGCAACCCGAGGAGACAGGGTGGCAACGAGCAGTACTTC. This sequence encodes CASNPRRQGGNEQYF.